The 19 T cell receptor beta chains listed next were all sequenced from one sample in a study of graft-versus-host responses after intestinal transplantation. Profiling relied on immunoSEQ multiplex PCR, and the TCRdb table lists in-frame clones only, not all of them. The repertoire consists of nearly 100,000 clones, with 80% to 95% occurring once and the leading ten covering more than 15%. Sequenced here: PBMCs, sampled approximately 470 days after intestinal transplant. Every receptor here comes from a human patient who received an intestinal transplant, so some T cells may come from the graft donor.

The chain combines TRBV2 with TRBJ1-2, with D unresolved. This CDR3 spans 15 amino acids. The germline CDR1 and CDR2 sequences are SNHLY and FYNNEI. Trimming stripped 6 bases from V and 2 bases from J, with 16 bases between. The CDR3 region is CASRPNSASNYGYTF. DNA of the CDR3: TGTGCCAGCAGGCCAAACAGCGCCTCCAACTATGGCTACACCTTC.

The chain uses TRBV5-1 and TRBJ2-3; D may be TRBD1 or TRBD2 (5 bases each). Germline CDR1 is SGHRS and CDR2 is YFSETQ. The CDR3 length is 14 residues. Trimming pared 2 bases from V and 4 bases from J, leaving 11 bases between. The CDR3 is CASSFWGNPDTQYF. The CDR3 nucleotides are TGCGCCAGCAGCTTTTGGGGGAATCCAGATACGCAGTATTTT. The whole variable domain, filled in from reference TRBV5-1 and TRBJ2-3, reads KAGVTQTPRYLIKTRGQQVTLSCSPISGHRSVSWYQQTPGQGLQFLFEYFSETQRNKGNFPGRFSGRQFSNSRSEMNVSTLELGDSALYLCASSFWGNPDTQYFGPGTRLTVL.

The chain links TRBV5-6 to TRBJ1-6; 7 bases are a match to TRBD1. Germline-derived CDR1 and CDR2 are SGHDT and YYEEEE. The CDR3 is 14 amino acids. V shed 4 bases, J shed 15 bases, and the junction held 13 bases outside the gene matches. The CDR3 spells CASSLRGINSFLHF. The CDR3 nucleotides are TGTGCCAGCAGCCTCAGGGGGATAAATTCATTCCTCCACTTT.

The gene calls are TRBV2 and TRBJ2-7; no clear D. The V gene's germline CDR1 is SNHLY and CDR2 FYNNEI. The CDR3 covers 11 residues. The V gene lost 1 base and the J gene lost 13 bases, with 11 bases spanning the gap. In DNA form, the CDR3 reads TGTGCCAGCAGTGAAGGGTCTGATTGTTACTTC. Its translation is CASSEGSDCYF.

This clone is a singleton in its sample. V is TRBV16 and J is TRBJ1-5; D gene uncertain. Per germline, CDR1 KGHSY and CDR2 FQNENV. CDR3 length: 12 residues. Trimming pared 0 bases from V and 9 bases from J, leaving 6 bases between. The DNA for the CDR3 is TGTGCCAGCAGCCAATCACGTGGGCCCCAGCATTTT. Residues: CASSQSRGPQHF.

The rearrangement uses TRBV6-5 and TRBJ1-2; the D gene is possibly TRBD1 (5 bases). The CDR3 is made up of 15 amino acids. Germline-derived CDR1 and CDR2 are MNHEY and SVGAGI. Trimming took off 0 bases at V and 4 bases at J, with 12 bases between the two ends. CDR3 sequence: CASSYSTIGGYGYTF. Here the CDR3 DNA reads TGTGCCAGCAGTTACTCGACGATCGGGGGCTATGGCTACACCTTC.

This rearrangement joins TRBV5-8 to TRBJ1-1; D is ambiguous. The germline V gene has CDR1 SGHTS and CDR2 YDEGEE. Trimming cost V 0 bases and J 6 bases, with 12 bases left between them. The CDR3 covers 14 residues. DNA of the CDR3: TGTGCCAGCAGCTTGGAGGCTGCTGCACCTGAAGCTTTCTTT. Translating it yields CASSLEAAAPEAFF.

The genes are TRBV19 and TRBJ2-7; 8 bases align to TRBD1. This CDR3 spans 12 amino acids. CDR1 and CDR2 from the germline V gene are LNHDA and SQIVND (reference sequence). V gave up 6 bases and J gave up 6 bases; unmatched junction bases: 4. CDR3 sequence: CASRLTGGEQYF. The CDR3 coding sequence is TGTGCCAGTAGACTCACAGGGGGCGAGCAGTACTTC.

In this sample, this clone turned up a few times. The chain joins TRBV2 to TRBJ2-7; D is perhaps TRBD1 (6 bases). This CDR3 has 15 residues. CDR1 is SNHLY, CDR2 FYNNEI, per germline. V was clipped by 0 bases and J by 2 bases, with 11 bases between them. In DNA, the CDR3 is TGTGCCAGCAGTGAAGCGGCAGGGGCCACCTACGAGCAGTACTTC. It codes for CASSEAAGATYEQYF.

This clone has a single count. V gene TRBV9 combines with J gene TRBJ1-5; D is unclear. This CDR3 contains 14 residues. The germline gives CDR1 SGDLS, CDR2 YYNGEE. Trimming removed 0 bases at V and 1 base at J, with 5 bases between. The CDR3 sequence: CASSVEPSNQPQHF. As DNA, the CDR3 is TGTGCCAGCAGCGTAGAGCCAAGCAATCAGCCCCAGCATTTT.

This clone showed up just once. This chain uses TRBV9 with TRBJ2-7, with D maybe TRBD2 (6 bases). Germline-derived CDR1 and CDR2 are SGDLS and YYNGEE. The CDR3 totals 14 residues. V dropped 2 bases and J dropped 2 bases, with 11 bases sitting between them. The CDR3 spells CASSVWGEPYEQYF. CDR3 DNA: TGTGCCAGCAGCGTTTGGGGGGAGCCCTACGAGCAGTACTTC.

V gene TRBV6-1 combines with J gene TRBJ2-5; D not certain. The end of the DNA fits TRBJ2-7 better, so the J call may be wrong. Germline lookup yields CDR1 MNHNS and CDR2 SASEGT. CDR3 length: 14 amino acids. Written as DNA, the CDR3 is TGTGCCAGCAGTGAGAAGACGATTAGGTACGAGCAGTACTTC. As protein: CASSEKTIRYEQYF.

J is TRBJ1-2 and V is TRBV6-1, with TRBD1 as a possible D gene (5 bases). This CDR3 comprises 14 residues. Germline CDR1 and CDR2: MNHNS and SASEGT. The V end lost 6 bases, the J end lost 8 bases, and 19 bases lay between the germline ends. The CDR3 spells CASSASGGGGGYTF. CDR3 sequence (DNA): TGTGCCAGCAGCGCCTCTGGAGGTGGGGGAGGCTACACCTTC.

V is TRBV6-1 and J is TRBJ1-2, with 11 bases aligning to TRBD1. The length of the CDR3 is 14 residues. The V gene's germline CDR1 is MNHNS and CDR2 SASEGT. The V and J ends lost 7 bases and 8 bases, in that order; junction bases with no gene match: 9. The CDR3 loop is CASIIWGQGEGYTF. The CDR3 nucleotides are TGTGCCAGCATAATATGGGGACAGGGGGAAGGCTACACCTTC.

This sequence joins TRBV9 and TRBJ2-2; unclear D gene. Trimming took 0 bases from V and 10 from J, leaving 13 bases between them. Germline V gene sequence: CDR1 SGDLS, CDR2 YYNGEE. The CDR3 totals 14 residues. CDR3 residues: CASSVAGLGSELFF. CDR3 sequence (DNA): TGTGCCAGCAGCGTAGCGGGCCTCGGTTCGGAGCTGTTTTTT.

This sequence joins TRBV5-6 and TRBJ2-5; unclear D gene. Germline lookup yields CDR1 SGHDT and CDR2 YYEEEE. Trimming took 1 base from V and 5 from J, leaving 9 bases between them. CDR3 size: 13 residues. CDR3 region: CASSLTGWETQYF. In DNA, the CDR3 is TGTGCCAGCAGCTTGACGGGCTGGGAGACCCAGTACTTC.

The chain joins TRBV6-5 to TRBJ1-2, with a tentative D call TRBD1 (6 bases). Trimming pared 2 bases from V and 8 bases from J, leaving 18 bases between. The CDR3 sequence is 15 residues long. Germline loops: CDR1 MNHEY, CDR2 SVGAGI. CDR3 in amino acids: CASSYANTGPGGYTF. In DNA, the CDR3 is TGTGCCAGCAGTTACGCCAACACAGGGCCGGGGGGCTACACCTTC.

The chain links TRBV11-3 to TRBJ2-7, with no clear D. Germline lookup yields CDR1 SGHNT and CDR2 YENEEA. The CDR3 has 12 residues. Trimming pared 5 bases from V and 3 bases from J, leaving 8 bases between. This chain's CDR3 is CASSQDDYEQYF. The DNA of the CDR3 is TGTGCCAGCAGCCAGGACGACTACGAGCAGTACTTC. Together with reference TRBV11-3 and TRBJ2-7, the CDR3 gives the full variable domain: EAGVVQSPRYKIIEKKQPVAFWCNPISGHNTLYWYLQNLGQGPELLIRYENEEAVDDSQLPKDRFSAERLKGVDSTLKIQPAELGDSAVYLCASSQDDYEQYFGPGTRLTVT.

V usage is TRBV27 and J usage is TRBJ1-1; no firm D call. CDR1 MNHEY and CDR2 SMNVEV come from the germline V gene (reference sequence). Trimming took off 8 bases at V and 0 bases at J, with 13 bases between the two ends. This CDR3 is built from 14 residues. CDR3 protein: CASASGFLNTEAFF. The CDR3, as DNA: TGTGCCAGCGCCTCGGGATTCCTGAACACTGAAGCTTTCTTT.